The T cell receptor (beta chain) under discussion was sequenced for a study of glioma-infiltrating T cells after dendritic cell vaccination. PBMC sampling occurred before vaccination, two weeks after the third dose, and at progression. The germline gives CDR1 LNHDA, CDR2 SQIVND (reference sequence). V lost 7 bases to trimming and J lost 2 bases; unmatched junction nucleotides: 8. CDR3 length equals 15 residues. Produced via immunoSEQ multiplex PCR; TCRdb's table is partial and in-frame only. The repertoire holds tens of thousands of clones, around four fifths seen once, with about 7.8% in the top ten. Relative to its sample, this clone is medium-sized.

Specimen: blood, collected before dendritic cell vaccination. The chain uses TRBV19 and TRBJ1-2; 9 positions match TRBD1. The receptor's source is a human donor with glioblastoma. The CDR3 DNA reads TGTGCCAGTACCACCTTGGACAGGGGAAACTATGGCTACACCTTC. Amino acid sequence: CASTTLDRGNYGYTF.